The 10 T cell receptor beta chains reported below all come from one sample, sequenced in a study of regulatory T cells in long-lasting Graves disease. The authors built TCR beta libraries using iRepertoire HTBI primers and Arm-PCR of CDR3 regions. TCRdb reprocessed the multiplex PCR reads via MiXCR and lists one record per CDR3 protein. The sample consists of about 470,000 distinct CDR3 sequences, 20% to 25% of them appearing once. Noted time point: persistent/refractory GD, antithyroid drugs over 5 years with positive TRAb. After RNA was extracted from PBMCs, the TCR library was made from it. Sample: peripheral blood mononuclear cells (PBMCs), taken when the disease was refractory, from a patient treated with antithyroid drugs. The receptors derive from a female donor with Graves disease.

This clonotype has a count of ten or more. This rearrangement joins TRBV5-1 to TRBJ1-1; D is unresolved. V lost 3 bases and J lost 0, with 6 bases in between. The CDR3 has 13 residues. Germline CDR1 is SGHRS and CDR2 is YFSETQ. CDR3 residues: CASSSLMNTEAFF. In DNA form, the CDR3 reads TGCGCCAGCAGCTCGCTTATGAACACTGAAGCTTTCTTT.

The chain combines TRBV19 with TRBJ2-5, with a weak D call TRBD1 (5 bases). Looked up from germline, CDR1 is LNHDA and CDR2 is SQIVND (reference sequence). CDR3 length: 14 residues. V lost 4 bases, J lost 2 bases, and 11 bases lay in between. The CDR3 coding sequence is TGTGCCAGTAGTACGAACCAGGGACAAGAGACCCAGTACTTC. Its translation: CASSTNQGQETQYF.

The rearrangement joins TRBV19 to TRBJ2-2, with D possibly TRBD2 on 6 matching bases. Trimming took off 5 bases at V and 4 bases at J, with 11 bases between the two ends. Germline V gene lookup returns CDR1 LNHDA and CDR2 SQIVND (reference sequence). The CDR3 consists of 14 residues. CDR3 loop: CASSPTAGTGELFF. CDR3 nucleotides: TGTGCCAGTAGTCCGACAGCGGGCACCGGGGAGCTGTTTTTT.

The rearrangement uses TRBV10-3 and TRBJ2-1, with D possibly TRBD2 on 6 matching bases. Trimming stripped 11 bases from V and 7 bases from J, with 24 bases between. Germline CDR1 and CDR2: ENHRY and SYGVKD. The CDR3 has 15 amino acids. CDR3 sequence (DNA): TGTGCCTCAGGAGGGAGAGCATCTGGCCGTAATGAGCAGTTCTTC. This encodes CASGGRASGRNEQFF.

This clonotype was counted at least ten times. J is TRBJ2-7 and V is TRBV6-2 or TRBV6-3; D might be TRBD1 (5 bases). This CDR3 is 14 amino acids long. From germline, CDR1 is MNHEY and CDR2 SVGEGT. V was trimmed by 6 bases and J by 4 bases, leaving 16 bases between them. The CDR3 nucleotides are TGTGCCAGCAGAAAATGGACAAAAGGATACGAGCAGTACTTC. Protein product: CASRKWTKGYEQYF.

Concerning this clonotype itself: This may come from a read error, since a much larger clone is one base off. V and J are TRBV5-6 and TRBJ2-5; the D gene is possibly TRBD1 (5 bases). This CDR3 is 14 amino acids long. CDR1 SGHDT and CDR2 YYEEEE come from the germline V gene. The CDR3 nucleotides read TGTACCAGCAGCTTGTACTGGGGCGGTGAGACCCAGTACTTC. Protein: CTSSLYWGGETQYF.

This clonotype was picked up many times. J is TRBJ1-2 and V is TRBV5-1; TRBD1 matches at 9 bases. V was clipped by 4 bases and J by 6 bases; unmatched bases: 7. The CDR3 runs 14 residues. CDR1 and CDR2 from the germline V gene are SGHRS and YFSETQ. The CDR3 region has the DNA TGCGCCAGCAGCGTCCTGGGACAGGGAAATGGCTACACCTTC. Amino acid sequence: CASSVLGQGNGYTF.

The CDR3 DNA sequence: TGTGCCAGCAGTCCTGGGACTAGCGGAACAGATACGCAGTATTTT. Its translation is CASSPGTSGTDTQYF. The chain has TRBV2 and TRBJ2-3, with TRBD2 matching over 11 bases. The CDR3 is made up of 15 amino acids. CDR1 and CDR2 (germline): SNHLY, FYNNEI. Trimming removed 5 bases from V and 3 bases from J; junction bases left unmatched: 4.

The table lists this clonotype with many counts. The genes are TRBV7-9 and TRBJ2-7; D gene ambiguous. The germline CDR1 and CDR2 sequences are SEHNR and FQNEAQ (reference sequence). Trimming removed 2 bases from V and 6 bases from J, with 8 bases in between. The CDR3 sequence is 12 residues long. The CDR3 DNA reads TGTGCCAGCAGCTTAAATCAGGCCGAGCAGTACTTC. Amino acid sequence: CASSLNQAEQYF.

The J gene is TRBJ2-7, the V gene TRBV12-3 or TRBV12-4; TRBD1 or TRBD2 may be the D gene (5 bases each). The V and J ends lost 3 bases and 0 bases respectively, with 12 bases between them. This CDR3 is 15 amino acids long. The DNA for the CDR3 is TGTGCCAGCAGTTTGTCAGGGACCACCTCCTACGAGCAGTACTTC. Residues: CASSLSGTTSYEQYF.